The T cell receptor beta chain described here comes from a study of T cell responses to AZD1222 COVID-19 vaccine. Overall study results and limits: A mostly white British donor set with more females was recruited, and clonal diversity was possibly underestimated. At 160-218 and 743-854, vaccine-associated CD4 TCRs were dominant, and they spanned spike. Samples come after the peak T cell response, not at day 14.

TCRdb's table, derived via immunoSEQ multiplex PCR, lists solely in-frame clones and lacks some. The table includes 75,000 to 95,000 clones, 88% detected once. Comments on this clone: Its antigen is not known.

This CDR3 has 11 amino acids. Germline V gene data show CDR1 as MDHEN and CDR2 as SYDVKM. With 10 bases removed from V and 3 bases from J, the gap between germline ends came to 9 bases. The material was peripheral blood, obtained 28 days after the second dose of the MenACWY control vaccine. V is TRBV28 and J is TRBJ1-1, with D unclear. This clonotype was obtained from an adult who received the MenACWY meningococcal vaccine as a control. CDR3 nucleotide sequence: TGTGCCACCTCCCCGTACACTGAAGCTTTCTTT. It is translated as CATSPYTEAFF. Complete variable domain (other parts from reference TRBV28 and TRBJ1-1): DVKVTQSSRYLVKRTGEKVFLECVQDMDHENMFWYRQDPGLGLRLIYFSYDVKMKEKGDIPEGYSVSREKKERFSLILESASTNQTSMYLCATSPYTEAFFGQGTRLTVV.